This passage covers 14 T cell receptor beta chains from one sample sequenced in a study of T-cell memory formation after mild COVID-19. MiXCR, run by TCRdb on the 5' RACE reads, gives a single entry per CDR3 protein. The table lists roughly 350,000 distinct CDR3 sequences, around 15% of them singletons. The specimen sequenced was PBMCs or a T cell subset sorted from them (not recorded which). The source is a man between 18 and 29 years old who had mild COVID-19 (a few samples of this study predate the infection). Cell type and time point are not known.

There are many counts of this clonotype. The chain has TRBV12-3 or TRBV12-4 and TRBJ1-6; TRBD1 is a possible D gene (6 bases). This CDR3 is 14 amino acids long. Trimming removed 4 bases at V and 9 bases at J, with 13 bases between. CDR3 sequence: CASSSQQQGSPLHF. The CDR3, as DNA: TGTGCCAGCAGTTCCCAGCAACAGGGTTCACCCCTCCACTTT.

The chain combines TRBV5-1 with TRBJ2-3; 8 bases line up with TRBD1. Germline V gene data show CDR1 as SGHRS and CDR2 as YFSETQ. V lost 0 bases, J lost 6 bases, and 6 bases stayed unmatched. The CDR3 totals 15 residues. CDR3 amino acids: CASSLAGQGWDTQYF. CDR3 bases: TGCGCCAGCAGCTTGGCCGGACAGGGATGGGATACGCAGTATTTT. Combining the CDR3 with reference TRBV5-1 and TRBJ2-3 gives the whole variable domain KAGVTQTPRYLIKTRGQQVTLSCSPISGHRSVSWYQQTPGQGLQFLFEYFSETQRNKGNFPGRFSGRQFSNSRSEMNVSTLELGDSALYLCASSLAGQGWDTQYFGPGTRLTVL.

Written as DNA, the CDR3 is TGTGCCAGCAGCTCCCATCTCGGATCTAGCACAGATACGCAGTATTTT. Its translation is CASSSHLGSSTDTQYF. The chain recombines TRBV7-6 with TRBJ2-3; D is ambiguous. The CDR3 has 16 residues. The germline gives CDR1 SGHVS, CDR2 FNYEAQ. Trimming took 4 bases from V and 0 from J, leaving 14 bases between them.

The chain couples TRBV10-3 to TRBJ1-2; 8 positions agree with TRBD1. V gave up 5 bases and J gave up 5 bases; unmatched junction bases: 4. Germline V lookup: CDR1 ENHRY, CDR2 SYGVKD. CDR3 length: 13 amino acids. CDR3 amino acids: CAISWTGSYGYTF. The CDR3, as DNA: TGTGCCATCAGTTGGACAGGGAGTTATGGCTACACCTTC.

CDR3 in amino acids: CASVSGENTEAFF. DNA for the CDR3: TGTGCCAGCGTTTCGGGGGAGAACACTGAAGCTTTCTTT. The chain recombines TRBV6-2 or TRBV6-3 with TRBJ1-1, with TRBD1 as a possible D gene (5 bases). This CDR3 contains 13 residues. The V and J ends lost 8 bases and 1 base respectively, with 11 bases between them. CDR1 is MNHEY, CDR2 SVGEGT, per germline.

This CDR3 is CASRGLAGWETQYF. CDR3 nucleotide sequence: TGTGCCAGCAGGGGACTAGCGGGGTGGGAGACCCAGTACTTC. The chain has TRBV6-6 and TRBJ2-5; 13 nucleotides line up with TRBD2. With 6 bases clipped from V and 5 bases from J, the junction kept 3 bases outside the gene matches. The length of the CDR3 is 14 residues. CDR1 is MNHNY, CDR2 SVGAGI, per germline (reference sequence).

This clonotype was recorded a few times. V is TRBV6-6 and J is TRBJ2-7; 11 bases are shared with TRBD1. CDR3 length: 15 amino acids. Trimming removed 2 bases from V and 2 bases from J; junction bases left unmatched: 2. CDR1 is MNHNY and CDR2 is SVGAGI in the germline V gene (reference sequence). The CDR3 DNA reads TGTGCCAGCAGTTACACGGGACAGGGGGCCTACGAGCAGTACTTC. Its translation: CASSYTGQGAYEQYF.

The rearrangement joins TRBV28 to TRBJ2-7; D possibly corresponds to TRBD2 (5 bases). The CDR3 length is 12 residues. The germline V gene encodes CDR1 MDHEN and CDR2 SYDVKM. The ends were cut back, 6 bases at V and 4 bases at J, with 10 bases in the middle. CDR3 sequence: CASRTPGYEQYV. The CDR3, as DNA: TGTGCCAGCAGGACACCGGGGTACGAGCAGTACGTC.

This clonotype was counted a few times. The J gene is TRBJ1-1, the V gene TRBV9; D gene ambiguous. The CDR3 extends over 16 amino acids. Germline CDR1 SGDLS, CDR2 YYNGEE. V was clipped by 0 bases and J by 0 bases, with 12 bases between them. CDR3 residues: CASSVDAGLMNTEAFF. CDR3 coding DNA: TGTGCCAGCAGCGTAGATGCAGGCCTCATGAACACTGAAGCTTTCTTT.

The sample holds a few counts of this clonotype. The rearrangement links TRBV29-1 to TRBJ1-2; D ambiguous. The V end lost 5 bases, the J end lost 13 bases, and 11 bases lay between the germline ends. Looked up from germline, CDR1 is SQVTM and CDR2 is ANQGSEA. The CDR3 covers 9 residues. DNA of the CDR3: TGCAGCGTTACGGGCCGCCGCACCTTC. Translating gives CSVTGRRTF.

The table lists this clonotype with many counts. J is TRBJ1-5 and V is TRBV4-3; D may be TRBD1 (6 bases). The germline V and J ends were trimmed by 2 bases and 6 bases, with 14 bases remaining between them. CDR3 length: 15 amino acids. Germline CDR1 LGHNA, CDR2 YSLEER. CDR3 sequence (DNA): TGCGCCAGCAGCCAACTTCTGGGGGGGCCTCAGCCCCAGCATTTT. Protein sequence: CASSQLLGGPQPQHF.

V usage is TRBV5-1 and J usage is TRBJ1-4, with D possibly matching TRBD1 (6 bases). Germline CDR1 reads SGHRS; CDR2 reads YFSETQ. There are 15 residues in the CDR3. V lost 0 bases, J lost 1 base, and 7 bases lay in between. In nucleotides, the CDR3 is TGCGCCAGCAGCTTGGACAGGGTAACTAATGAAAAACTGTTTTTT. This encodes CASSLDRVTNEKLFF.

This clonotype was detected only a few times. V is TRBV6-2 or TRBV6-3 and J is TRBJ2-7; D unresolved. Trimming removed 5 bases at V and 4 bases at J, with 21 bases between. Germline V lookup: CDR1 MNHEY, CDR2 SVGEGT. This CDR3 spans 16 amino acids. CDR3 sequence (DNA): TGTGCCAGCAGTCACCGGACCGGTAACCGGGCATACGAGCAGTACGTC. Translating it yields CASSHRTGNRAYEQYV.

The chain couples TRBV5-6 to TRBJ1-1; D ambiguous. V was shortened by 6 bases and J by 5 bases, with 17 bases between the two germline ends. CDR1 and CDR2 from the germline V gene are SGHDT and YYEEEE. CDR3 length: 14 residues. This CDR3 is CASTLYSVRTEAFF. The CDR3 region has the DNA TGTGCCAGCACCCTTTATAGCGTTAGGACTGAAGCTTTCTTT.